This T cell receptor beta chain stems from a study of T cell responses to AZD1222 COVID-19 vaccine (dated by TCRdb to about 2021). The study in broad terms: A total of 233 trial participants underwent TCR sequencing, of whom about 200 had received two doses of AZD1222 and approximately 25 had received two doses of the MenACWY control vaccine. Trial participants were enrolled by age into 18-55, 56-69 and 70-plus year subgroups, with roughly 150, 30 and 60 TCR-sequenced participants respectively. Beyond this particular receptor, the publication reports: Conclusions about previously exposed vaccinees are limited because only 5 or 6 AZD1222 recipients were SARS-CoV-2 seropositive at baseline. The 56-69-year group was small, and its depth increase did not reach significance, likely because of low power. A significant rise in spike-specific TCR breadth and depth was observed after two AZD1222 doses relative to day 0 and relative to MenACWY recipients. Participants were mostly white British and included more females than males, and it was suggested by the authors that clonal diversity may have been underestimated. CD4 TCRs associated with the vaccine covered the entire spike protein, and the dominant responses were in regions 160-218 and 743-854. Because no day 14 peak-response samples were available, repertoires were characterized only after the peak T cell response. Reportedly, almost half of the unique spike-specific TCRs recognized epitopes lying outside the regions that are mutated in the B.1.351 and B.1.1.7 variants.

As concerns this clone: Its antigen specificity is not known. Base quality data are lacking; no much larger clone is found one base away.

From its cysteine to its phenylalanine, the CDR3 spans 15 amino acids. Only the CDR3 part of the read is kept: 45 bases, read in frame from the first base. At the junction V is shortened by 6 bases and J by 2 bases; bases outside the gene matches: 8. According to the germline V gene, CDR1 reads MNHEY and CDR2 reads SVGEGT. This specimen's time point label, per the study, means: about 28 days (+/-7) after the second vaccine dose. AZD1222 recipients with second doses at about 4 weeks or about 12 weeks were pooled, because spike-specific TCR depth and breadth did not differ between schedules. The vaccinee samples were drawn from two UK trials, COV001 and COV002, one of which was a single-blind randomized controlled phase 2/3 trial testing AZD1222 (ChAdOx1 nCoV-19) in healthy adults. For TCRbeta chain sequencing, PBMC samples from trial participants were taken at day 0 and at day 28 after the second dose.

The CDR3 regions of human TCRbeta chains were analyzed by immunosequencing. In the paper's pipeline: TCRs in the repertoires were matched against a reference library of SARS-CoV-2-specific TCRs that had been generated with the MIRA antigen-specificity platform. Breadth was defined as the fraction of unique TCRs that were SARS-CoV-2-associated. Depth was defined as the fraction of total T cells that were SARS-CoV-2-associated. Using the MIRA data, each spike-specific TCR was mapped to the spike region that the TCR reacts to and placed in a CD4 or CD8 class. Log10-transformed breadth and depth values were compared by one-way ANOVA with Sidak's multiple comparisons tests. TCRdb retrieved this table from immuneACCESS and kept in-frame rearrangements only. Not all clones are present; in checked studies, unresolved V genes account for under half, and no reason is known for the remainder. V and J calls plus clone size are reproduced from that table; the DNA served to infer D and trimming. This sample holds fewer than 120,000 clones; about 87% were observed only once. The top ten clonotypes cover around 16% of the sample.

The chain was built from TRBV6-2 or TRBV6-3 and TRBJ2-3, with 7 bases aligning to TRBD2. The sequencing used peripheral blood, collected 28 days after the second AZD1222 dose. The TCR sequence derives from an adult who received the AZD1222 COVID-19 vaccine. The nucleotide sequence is TGTGCCAGCAGCGCAGAGCGGGGCGTCACAGATACGCAGTATTTT. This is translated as CASSAERGVTDTQYF.